Following are 17 T cell receptor beta chains from one sample sequenced in a study of blood T cell repertoires in COVID-19. Profiled with immunoSEQ multiplex PCR; TCRdb holds only in-frame clones, not every one. The repertoire holds some 200,000 clones, with roughly four fifths as singletons. The sample taken for sequencing was peripheral blood. These receptors all come from a woman in her thirties or forties with acute or convalescent COVID-19.

This chain connects TRBV7-9 to TRBJ1-6; TRBD1 might be the D (6 bases). This CDR3 is built from 13 residues. V was clipped by 2 bases and J by 16 bases, with 15 bases between them. CDR1 is SEHNR, CDR2 FQNEAQ, per germline (reference sequence). The CDR3 coding sequence is TGTGCCAGCAGCTTAACTCAGGGGTCAGGGCTCCACTTT. This encodes CASSLTQGSGLHF.

The genes are TRBV7-2 and TRBJ2-7, with 11 bases lining up with TRBD2. Trimming at V came to 0 bases and at J to 1 base, leaving 11 bases not matched to a gene. The CDR3 has 19 residues. Germline values: CDR1 SGHTA, CDR2 FQGNSA. The CDR3 spells CASSLALRLAGLSSYEQYF. CDR3 coding DNA: TGTGCCAGCAGCTTAGCGCTAAGACTAGCGGGGCTAAGTTCCTACGAGCAGTACTTC. The complete variable domain, with remaining parts taken from reference TRBV7-2 and TRBJ2-7, reads GAGVSQSPSNKVTEKGKDVELRCDPISGHTALYWYRQSLGQGLEFLIYFQGNSAPDKSGLPSDRFSAERTGGSVSTLTIQRTQQEDSAVYLCASSLALRLAGLSSYEQYFGPGTRLTVT.

As concerns this clone: Different DNA sequences within this sample yield the same CDR3. J is TRBJ2-5 and V is TRBV12-5; tentatively, D is TRBD1 (6 bases). In germline, CDR1 is LGHNT, CDR2 FRNRAP. CDR3 length equals 18 residues. V was cut by 7 bases and J by 0 bases, with 24 bases left in between. In DNA form, the CDR3 reads TGTGCTAGTGCCATAATTCCCGACGGACAGTCCCACCAAGAGACCCAGTACTTC. Translation gives CASAIIPDGQSHQETQYF.

The V call is TRBV27, the J call TRBJ2-7; 9 bases agree with TRBD1. This CDR3 has 14 amino acids. V lost 6 bases and J lost 6; bases outside the gene matches: 9. The germline CDR1 and CDR2 sequences are MNHEY and SMNVEV (reference sequence). The CDR3 protein is CASRPGQGRGEQYF. The CDR3 DNA follows: TGTGCCAGCAGACCGGGACAGGGTCGGGGCGAGCAGTACTTC.

The CDR3 spells CASSLSGNTEAFF. CDR3 coding DNA: TGTGCCAGCAGTTTAAGCGGGAACACTGAAGCTTTCTTT. The genes are TRBV12-3 or TRBV12-4 and TRBJ1-1; D is unclear. The CDR3 length is 13 residues. The V gene lost 2 bases and the J gene lost 1 base, with 5 bases spanning the gap.

The genes are TRBV5-4 and TRBJ1-1, with TRBD1 as a possible D gene (6 bases). Trimming pared 4 bases from V and 2 bases from J, leaving 15 bases between. There are 15 residues in the CDR3. Germline V gene sequence: CDR1 SGHNT, CDR2 YYREEE (reference sequence). The CDR3 nucleotides are TGTGCCAGCAGCGAGCTCAGGGGATTAAACACTGAAGCTTTCTTT. Encoded protein: CASSELRGLNTEAFF.

The rearrangement joins TRBV7-3 to TRBJ2-5; the match to TRBD2 covers 9 bases. With 5 bases clipped from V and 7 bases from J, the junction kept 11 bases outside the gene matches. The CDR3 is made up of 15 amino acids. The germline gives CDR1 SGHTA, CDR2 FQGTGA. The CDR3: CASSPDGAGGMTQYF. The CDR3 nucleotides are TGTGCCAGCAGCCCCGATGGAGCGGGGGGTATGACCCAGTACTTC.

This clone showed up many times. The chain is built from TRBV9 and TRBJ2-5; D not resolved. V gave up 4 bases and J gave up 0 bases, with 7 bases separating them. Germline V gene lookup returns CDR1 SGDLS and CDR2 YYNGEE. This CDR3 spans 13 amino acids. The DNA for the CDR3 is TGTGCCAGCAGCCCCCCGTACCAAGAGACCCAGTACTTC. Its protein product is CASSPPYQETQYF.

This clone was seen only a few times. The V and J genes are TRBV18 and TRBJ2-1; 15 bases are shared with TRBD2. The V and J ends lost 3 bases and 7 bases, in that order; junction bases with no gene match: 10. CDR1 and CDR2 from the germline V gene are KGHSH and LQKENI. CDR3 length equals 18 residues. This CDR3 reads CASSPRTSGRGSWNEQFF. The CDR3 coding sequence is TGTGCCAGCTCACCGCGGACTAGCGGGAGGGGGTCGTGGAATGAGCAGTTCTTC.

The gene calls are TRBV19 and TRBJ1-1, with D perhaps TRBD1 (5 bases). CDR3 length equals 14 residues. V was clipped by 7 bases and J by 0 bases, with 12 bases between them. CDR1 is LNHDA, CDR2 SQIVND, per germline (reference sequence). The CDR3 sequence is CASTHQGLNTEAFF. The CDR3 nucleotides read TGTGCCAGTACGCACCAGGGCTTGAACACTGAAGCTTTCTTT.

The genes are TRBV7-8 and TRBJ1-3, with a tentative D call TRBD1 (5 bases). CDR3 size: 19 residues. Germline V gene data show CDR1 as SGHVS and CDR2 as FQNEAQ. Trimming pared 7 bases from V and 0 bases from J, leaving 25 bases between. CDR3 residues: CASTPGTYRGEGSGNTIYF. In nucleotides, the CDR3 is TGTGCCAGCACGCCCGGGACCTACAGAGGGGAGGGCTCTGGAAACACCATATATTTT.

The rearrangement uses TRBV6-5 and TRBJ2-3, with D possibly being TRBD1 (5 bases). This CDR3 is 14 amino acids long. Germline values: CDR1 MNHEY, CDR2 SVGAGI. The ends were cut back, 6 bases at V and 2 bases at J, with 12 bases in the middle. CDR3 in amino acids: CASRLQESTDTQYF. The CDR3 DNA is TGTGCCAGCAGGTTACAGGAATCCACAGATACGCAGTATTTT.

This rearrangement joins TRBV11-2 to TRBJ1-1, with D maybe TRBD1 (6 bases). This CDR3 is 13 amino acids long. Trimming stripped 3 bases from V and 5 bases from J, with 10 bases between. From germline, CDR1 is SGHAT and CDR2 FQNNGV. CDR3 nucleotide sequence: TGTGCCAGCAGCTTCGGCAGGGGAACTGAAGCTTTCTTT. Its translation is CASSFGRGTEAFF.

The chain has TRBV28 and TRBJ2-6; possible D gene TRBD2, 5 bases. V was trimmed by 3 bases and J by 0 bases, leaving 9 bases between them. Germline loops: CDR1 MDHEN, CDR2 SYDVKM. This CDR3 has 16 amino acids. CDR3 nucleotides: TGTGCCAGCAGTTTTGGAGGAAGCTCTGGGGCCAACGTCCTGACTTTC. It codes for CASSFGGSSGANVLTF.

CDR3 loop: CASFQTPSGYNEQFF. CDR3 coding DNA: TGCGCCAGCTTCCAAACCCCTAGCGGCTACAATGAGCAGTTCTTC. The chain has TRBV5-1 and TRBJ2-1; 7 nucleotides line up with TRBD2. Germline V CDR1 and CDR2: SGHRS, YFSETQ. The CDR3 is 15 amino acids. The V gene end was trimmed by 7 bases and the J gene end by 3 bases; junction bases not matched to a gene: 10.

CDR3 sequence (DNA): TGTGCCAGCAGCCTCATCCGGGACAATCAGCCCCAGCATTTT. Translated: CASSLIRDNQPQHF. This sequence joins TRBV2 and TRBJ1-5; D not resolved. This CDR3 has 14 amino acids. Germline CDR1 is SNHLY and CDR2 is FYNNEI. Trimming stripped 6 bases from V and 3 bases from J, with 12 bases between.

The chain joins TRBV27 to TRBJ1-1, with D possibly being TRBD1 (6 bases). The germline V and J ends were trimmed by 4 bases and 0 bases, with 9 bases remaining between them. Germline loops: CDR1 MNHEY, CDR2 SMNVEV (reference sequence). The CDR3 sequence is 14 residues long. In nucleotides, the CDR3 is TGTGCCAGCAGTTCACAGGGTTTGAACACTGAAGCTTTCTTT. Its translation is CASSSQGLNTEAFF.